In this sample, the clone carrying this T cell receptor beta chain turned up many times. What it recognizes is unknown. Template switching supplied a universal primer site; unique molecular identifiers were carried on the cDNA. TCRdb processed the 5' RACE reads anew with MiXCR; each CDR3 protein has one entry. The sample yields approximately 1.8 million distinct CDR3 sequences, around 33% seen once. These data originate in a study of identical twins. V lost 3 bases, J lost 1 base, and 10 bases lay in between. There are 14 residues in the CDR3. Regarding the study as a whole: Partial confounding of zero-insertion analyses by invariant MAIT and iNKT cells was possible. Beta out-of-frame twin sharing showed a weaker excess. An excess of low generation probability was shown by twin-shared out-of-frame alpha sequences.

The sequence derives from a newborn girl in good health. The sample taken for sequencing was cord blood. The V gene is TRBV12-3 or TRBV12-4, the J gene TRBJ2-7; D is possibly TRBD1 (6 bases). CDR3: CASSLLGASYEQYF. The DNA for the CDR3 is TGTGCCAGCAGTTTGTTGGGGGCTTCCTACGAGCAGTACTTC.